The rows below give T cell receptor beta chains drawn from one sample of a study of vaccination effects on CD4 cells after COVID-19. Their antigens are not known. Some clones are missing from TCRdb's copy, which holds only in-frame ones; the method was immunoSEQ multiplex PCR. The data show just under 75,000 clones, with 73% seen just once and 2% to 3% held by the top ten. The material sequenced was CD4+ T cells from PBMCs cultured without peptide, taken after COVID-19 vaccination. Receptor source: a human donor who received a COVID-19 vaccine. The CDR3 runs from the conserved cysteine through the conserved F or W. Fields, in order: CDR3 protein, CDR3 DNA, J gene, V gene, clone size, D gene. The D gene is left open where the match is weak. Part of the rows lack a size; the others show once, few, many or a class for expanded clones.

CASSLDASYGYTF,TGTGCCAGCAGCTTGGACGCCTCCTATGGCTACACCTTC,TRBJ1-2,TRBV5-4,.,.
CASSYGLTGLYGYTF,TGTGCCAGCAGTTACGGGCTAACGGGGCTCTATGGCTACACCTTC,TRBJ1-2,TRBV6-5,.,.
CASSITGGDQETQYF,TGTGCCAGCAGCATCACAGGGGGGGACCAAGAGACCCAGTACTTC,TRBJ2-5,TRBV5-4,.,.
CASSVRQGGGEKLFF,TGTGCCAGCAGCGTGAGACAGGGGGGTGGGGAAAAACTGTTTTTT,TRBJ1-4,TRBV9,.,TRBD1
CASSPGTGLNTEAFF,TGTGCCAGCTCACCCGGGACAGGTTTGAACACTGAAGCTTTCTTT,TRBJ1-1,TRBV18,.,TRBD1
CATSDRGTGIYNEQFF,TGTGCCACCAGTGACCGCGGGACTGGCATCTACAATGAGCAGTTCTTC,TRBJ2-1,TRBV24-1,once,.
CASSPTGGYYQPQHF,TGTGCCAGCAGCCCGACAGGGGGATATTATCAGCCCCAGCATTTT,TRBJ1-5,TRBV9,few,TRBD1
CASRTGNTGELFF,TGTGCCAGCAGGACGGGAAACACCGGGGAGCTGTTTTTT,TRBJ2-2,TRBV6-5,.,.
CASSYSTGFTEAFF,TGTGCCAGCAGTTACTCCACAGGGTTCACTGAAGCTTTCTTT,TRBJ1-1,TRBV6-5,few,.
CATKTDSLRNQPQHF,TGTGCCACAAAAACAGACTCCCTTAGGAATCAGCCCCAGCATTTT,TRBJ1-5,TRBV6-5,.,.
CASGRTGSGNTIYF,TGTGCCAGCGGGAGGACAGGATCAGGAAACACCATATATTTT,TRBJ1-3,TRBV6-5,once,TRBD1
CASASRALPDGYTF,TGTGCCAGCGCTTCCCGAGCCCTACCCGATGGCTACACCTTC,TRBJ1-2,TRBV5-5,.,.
CASSQETGGRSPLHF,TGTGCCAGCAGCCAAGAGACAGGGGGCAGATCACCCCTCCACTTT,TRBJ1-6,TRBV3-1/TRBV3-2,.,TRBD1
CASSLGFLRTQYF,TGTGCCAGCAGCTTAGGGTTCTTAAGGACCCAGTACTTC,TRBJ2-5,TRBV11-1,many,.